A single TCR beta chain is shown here with its context. This sample stems from a study of blood T cell repertoires in COVID-19. At the level of the study: From T cells, B-cell-depleted T cells, or PBMCs came the material, which was cDNA or gDNA.

Method: immunoSEQ multiplex PCR; TCRdb's copy keeps in-frame clones and lacks some. The sample has some 250,000 clones, more than 85% seen once. Germline V gene data show CDR1 as LNHNV and CDR2 as YYDKDF (reference sequence). The CDR3 extends over 16 amino acids. Trimming removed 1 base at V and 0 bases at J, with 12 bases between. This sequence was found in a woman between 65 and 79 years old with active or convalescent COVID-19. The chain is built from TRBV15 and TRBJ1-1; the D gene is possibly TRBD1 (6 bases). Sequenced sample: peripheral blood. The CDR3 sequence is CATSRGVGQMNTEAFF. CDR3 DNA: TGTGCCACCAGCAGAGGCGTTGGACAGATGAACACTGAAGCTTTCTTT.